This is a list of T cell receptor beta chains from one sample in a study of regulatory T cells in long-lasting Graves disease. TCRdb reanalysed the multiplex PCR reads using MiXCR and keeps one entry per CDR3 protein. Of approximately 470,000 distinct CDR3 sequences in the sample, less than 25% were seen once. Sequenced here: peripheral blood mononuclear cells (PBMCs), sampled when the disease was refractory, from a patient treated with antithyroid drugs. The receptors originated from a female donor with Graves disease. Each CDR3 is given with its conserved first and last residue. Each record gives: V gene, D gene, clone size, J gene, CDR3 DNA, CDR3 protein. D genes are given only for firm matches. Only part of the rows carry a size: once, few, many, or a class if the clone is expanded.

TRBV4-1	.	.	TRBJ1-6	TGCGCCAGCAGCCAAAGGAACTCCCAGGGAAGGGATTCACCCCTCCACTTT	CASSQRNSQGRDSPLHF
TRBV28	.	few	TRBJ2-1	TGTGCCAGCAACCCGGTGTCCTACAATGAGCAGTTCTTC	CASNPVSYNEQFF
TRBV2	TRBD1	many	TRBJ1-6	TGTGCCAGCATCGTCGACAGGGGTGATTCACCCCTCCACTTT	CASIVDRGDSPLHF
TRBV6-2/TRBV6-3	TRBD2	many	TRBJ2-7	TGTGCCAGCAAACGGACTAGCGTGGCCTACGAGCAGTACTTC	CASKRTSVAYEQYF
TRBV12-3/TRBV12-4	.	many	TRBJ1-5	TGTGCCAGCAGACACCGCGGGGGCAATCAGCCCCAGCATTTT	CASRHRGGNQPQHF
TRBV27	TRBD1	few	TRBJ2-7	TGTGCCAGCAGTCCCTCTTCCGGGACAGGGGTCGAGCAGTACTTC	CASSPSSGTGVEQYF
TRBV7-9	.	.	TRBJ2-7	TGTGCCAGCAGCTTAGTGCCCGGATACGCCTACGAGCAGTACTTC	CASSLVPGYAYEQYF
TRBV29-1	TRBD1	.	TRBJ2-3	TGCAGCGTCGCCCGGCGACAGGGGGTGGCAGATACGCAGTATTTT	CSVARRQGVADTQYF
TRBV30	TRBD1	few	TRBJ2-2	TGTGCCTGGAGGGCAGGGGGCACCGGGGAGCTGTTTTTT	CAWRAGGTGELFF
TRBV2	.	.	TRBJ1-3	TGTGCCAGCAGTCTACCGGGACTTCCCCTTAACTCTGGAAACACCATATATTTT	CASSLPGLPLNSGNTIYF
TRBV6-2/TRBV6-3	.	few	TRBJ2-7	TGTGCCAGCACCATCAACTCAGGGGTCGAGCAGTACTTC	CASTINSGVEQYF
TRBV10-2	TRBD2	few	TRBJ2-7	TGCGCCAGCAGTGATTGGGCGGGAGGCCCCTACGAGCAGTACTTC	CASSDWAGGPYEQYF
TRBV18	.	.	TRBJ1-1	TGTGCCAGCTCAAATATGAACACTGAAGCTTTCTTT	CASSNMNTEAFF
TRBV12-3/TRBV12-4	TRBD1	many	TRBJ2-7	TGTGCCAGCAGTTCGGGACAGTACTACGAGCAGTACTTC	CASSSGQYYEQYF
TRBV28	.	many	TRBJ2-7	TGTGCCAGCAGTCGGGACATTATCTCCTACGAGCAGTACTTC	CASSRDIISYEQYF
TRBV9	TRBD1	few	TRBJ2-7	TGTGCCAGCAGCCCCAGGACAGGGGGACAGGCCTACGAGCAGTACTTC	CASSPRTGGQAYEQYF
TRBV7-6	.	few	TRBJ1-1	TGTGCCAGCAGCTTAAAATTTCGGACTGAAGCTTTCTTT	CASSLKFRTEAFF
TRBV15	.	.	TRBJ2-1	TGTGCCACCAGCAGAGATCGGGCCACTCGGGAGCAGTTCTTC	CATSRDRATREQFF
TRBV10-3	.	.	TRBJ2-7	TGTGCCATCAGTGAAGGGCAAGCCTACGAGCAGTACTTC	CAISEGQAYEQYF
TRBV6-1	.	many	TRBJ1-1	TGTGCCAGCAGTCGCGGCGGCAGAAACACTGAAGCTTTCTTT	CASSRGGRNTEAFF